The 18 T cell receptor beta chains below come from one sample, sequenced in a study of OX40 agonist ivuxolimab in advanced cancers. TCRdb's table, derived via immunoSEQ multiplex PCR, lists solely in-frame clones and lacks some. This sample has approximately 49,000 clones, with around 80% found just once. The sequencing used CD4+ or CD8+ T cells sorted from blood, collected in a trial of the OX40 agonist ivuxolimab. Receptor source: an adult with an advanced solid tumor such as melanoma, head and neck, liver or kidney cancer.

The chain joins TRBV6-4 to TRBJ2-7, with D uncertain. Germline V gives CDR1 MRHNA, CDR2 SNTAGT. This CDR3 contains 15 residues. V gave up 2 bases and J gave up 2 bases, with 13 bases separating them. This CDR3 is CASSDIVSTPYEQYF. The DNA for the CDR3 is TGTGCCAGCAGTGACATCGTGTCCACACCCTACGAGCAGTACTTC.

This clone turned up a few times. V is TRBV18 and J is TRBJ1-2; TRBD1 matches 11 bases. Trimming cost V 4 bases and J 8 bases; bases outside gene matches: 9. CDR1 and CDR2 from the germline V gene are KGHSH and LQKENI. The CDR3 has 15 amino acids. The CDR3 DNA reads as TGTGCCAGCTCACTGATGACGGGACAGGGGGAAGGCTACACCTTC. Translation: CASSLMTGQGEGYTF.

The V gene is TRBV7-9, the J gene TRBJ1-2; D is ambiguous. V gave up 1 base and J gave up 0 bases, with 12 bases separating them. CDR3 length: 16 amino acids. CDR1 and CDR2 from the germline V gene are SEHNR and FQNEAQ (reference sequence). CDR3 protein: CASSLGSGEANYGYTF. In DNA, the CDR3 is TGTGCCAGCAGCTTAGGAAGTGGAGAAGCTAACTATGGCTACACCTTC.

CDR3 protein: CASSVDADRGRRNEQFF. CDR3 bases: TGTGCCAGCAGCGTAGATGCGGATAGGGGGCGCAGGAATGAGCAGTTCTTC. The rearrangement links TRBV9 to TRBJ2-1; the match to TRBD1 covers 7 bases. The germline CDR1 and CDR2 sequences are SGDLS and YYNGEE. The trim removed 0 bases at V and 7 bases at J, leaving 13 bases unmatched. The CDR3 is 17 residues long.

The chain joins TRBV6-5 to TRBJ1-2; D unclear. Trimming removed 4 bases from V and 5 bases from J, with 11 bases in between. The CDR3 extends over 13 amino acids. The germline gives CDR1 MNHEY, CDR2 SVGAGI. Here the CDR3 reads CASSFSGNYGYTF. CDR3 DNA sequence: TGTGCCAGCAGTTTTTCGGGAAATTATGGCTACACCTTC.

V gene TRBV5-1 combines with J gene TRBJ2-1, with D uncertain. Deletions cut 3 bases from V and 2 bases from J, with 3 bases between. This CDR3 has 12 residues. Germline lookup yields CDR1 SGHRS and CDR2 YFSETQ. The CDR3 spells CASSYAYNEQFF. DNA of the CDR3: TGCGCCAGCAGCTACGCCTACAATGAGCAGTTCTTC.

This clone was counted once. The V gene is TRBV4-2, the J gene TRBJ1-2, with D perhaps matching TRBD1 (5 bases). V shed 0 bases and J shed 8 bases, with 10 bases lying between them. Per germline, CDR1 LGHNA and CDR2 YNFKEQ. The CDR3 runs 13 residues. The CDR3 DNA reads TGTGCCAGCAGCCAAGACGAGAAGGGGGGCTACACCTTC. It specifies CASSQDEKGGYTF.

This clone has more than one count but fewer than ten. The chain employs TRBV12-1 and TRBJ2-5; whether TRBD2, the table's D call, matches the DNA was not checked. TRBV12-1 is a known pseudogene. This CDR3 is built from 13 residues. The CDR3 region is CALRTSGQETQYF. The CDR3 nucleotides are TGTGCCCTCAGGACTAGCGGGCAAGAGACCCAGTACTTC.

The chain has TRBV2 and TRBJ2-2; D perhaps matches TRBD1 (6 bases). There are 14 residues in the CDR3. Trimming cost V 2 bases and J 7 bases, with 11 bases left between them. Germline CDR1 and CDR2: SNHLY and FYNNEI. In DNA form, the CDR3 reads TGTGCCAGCAGTGAAAGGACAGCCAGCGGGGAGCTGTTTTTT. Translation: CASSERTASGELFF.

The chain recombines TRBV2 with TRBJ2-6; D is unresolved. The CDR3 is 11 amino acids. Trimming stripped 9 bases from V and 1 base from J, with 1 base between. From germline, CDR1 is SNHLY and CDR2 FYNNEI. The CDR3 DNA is TGTGCCAGTTCTGGGGCCAACGTCCTGACTTTC. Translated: CASSGANVLTF.

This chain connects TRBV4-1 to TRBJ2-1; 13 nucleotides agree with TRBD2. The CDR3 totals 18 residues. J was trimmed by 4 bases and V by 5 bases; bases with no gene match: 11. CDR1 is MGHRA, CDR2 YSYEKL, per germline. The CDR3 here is CASSWTSGRNPVYNEQFF. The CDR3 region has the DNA TGCGCCAGCAGCTGGACTAGCGGGAGAAATCCTGTGTACAATGAGCAGTTCTTC.

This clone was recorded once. CDR3 bases: TGCAGCGCTAAGAAGCCCTCCTACAATGAGCAGTTCTTC. Translated: CSAKKPSYNEQFF. The rearrangement links TRBV29-1 to TRBJ2-1, with no clear D. The CDR3 spans 13 residues. Per germline, CDR1 SQVTM and CDR2 ANQGSEA. The V and J ends lost 7 bases and 0 bases respectively, with 10 bases between them.

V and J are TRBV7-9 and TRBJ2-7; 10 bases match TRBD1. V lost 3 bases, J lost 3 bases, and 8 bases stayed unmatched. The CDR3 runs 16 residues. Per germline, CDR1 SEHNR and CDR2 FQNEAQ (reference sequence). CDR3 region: CASSLDLGQGDYEQYF. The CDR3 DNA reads TGTGCCAGCAGCTTGGATTTAGGACAGGGGGACTACGAGCAGTACTTC. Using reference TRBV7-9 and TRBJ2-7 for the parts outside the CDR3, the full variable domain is DTGVSQNPRHKITKRGQNVTFRCDPISEHNRLYWYRQTLGQGPEFLTYFQNEAQLEKSRLLSDRFSAERPKGSFSTLEIQRTEQGDSAMYLCASSLDLGQGDYEQYFGPGTRLTVT.

In DNA form, the CDR3 reads TGTGCCAGCAGCACTACTAGCGGGAGTTACAATGAGCAGTTCTTC. Encoded protein: CASSTTSGSYNEQFF. The gene calls are TRBV9 and TRBJ2-1; 11 bases map to TRBD2. Germline V gives CDR1 SGDLS, CDR2 YYNGEE. Losses at the gene ends were 4 bases for V and 4 bases for J; bases not matched to a gene: 4. CDR3 length equals 15 residues.

CDR3 coding DNA: TGTGCCAGTAGTCTATATGGGTCTTACGAGCAGTACTTC. It translates to CASSLYGSYEQYF. The chain uses TRBV19 and TRBJ2-7; D remains ambiguous. The CDR3 length is 13 residues. The germline CDR1 and CDR2 sequences are LNHDA and SQIVND (reference sequence). With 5 bases removed from V and 4 bases from J, the gap between germline ends came to 12 bases.

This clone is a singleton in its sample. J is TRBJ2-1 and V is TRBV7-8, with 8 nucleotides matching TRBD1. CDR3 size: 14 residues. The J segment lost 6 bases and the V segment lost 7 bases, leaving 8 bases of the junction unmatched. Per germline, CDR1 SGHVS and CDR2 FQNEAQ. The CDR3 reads CASTRRQGINEQFF. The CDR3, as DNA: TGTGCCAGCACCCGGAGACAGGGGATCAATGAGCAGTTCTTC. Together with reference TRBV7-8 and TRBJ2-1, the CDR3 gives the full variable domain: GAGVSQSPRYKVAKRGQDVALRCDPISGHVSLFWYQQALGQGPEFLTYFQNEAQLDKSGLPSDRFFAERPEGSVSTLKIQRTQQEDSAVYLCASTRRQGINEQFFGPGTRLTVL.

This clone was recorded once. This chain's CDR3 is CASSYSGQAPDTQYF. The DNA of the CDR3 is TGTGCCAGCAGTTACTCGGGACAGGCCCCAGATACGCAGTATTTT. The genes are TRBV6-5 and TRBJ2-3, with TRBD1 identical over 8 bases. Germline assignment: CDR1 MNHEY and CDR2 SVGAGI. This CDR3 contains 15 residues. V lost 0 bases and J lost 4; bases outside the gene matches: 3.

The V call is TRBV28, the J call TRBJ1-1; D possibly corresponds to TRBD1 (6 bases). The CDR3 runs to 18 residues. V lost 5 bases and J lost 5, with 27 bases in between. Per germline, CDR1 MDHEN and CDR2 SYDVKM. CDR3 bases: TGTGCCAGCAGTCGAGGGGGATTCCAGGCTAGACTTGGGACTGAAGCTTTCTTT. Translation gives CASSRGGFQARLGTEAFF.